Each of the 9 T cell receptor beta chains below was sequenced from the same sample in a study of control samples from healthy donors and cancer patients. TCRdb keeps only in-frame clones here, not all; method: immunoSEQ multiplex PCR. The sample shows 90,000 to 130,000 clones, approximately 82% of them seen only once. Input material: blood. These receptors were collected from a man between 18 and 35 years old in good health.

This chain links TRBV7-2 with TRBJ1-6; D is unclear. There are 16 residues in the CDR3. From germline, CDR1 is SGHTA and CDR2 FQGNSA. V lost 5 bases to trimming and J lost 0 bases, with 11 bases between them. This chain's CDR3 is CASSPRTSSYNSPLHF. In nucleotides, the CDR3 is TGTGCCAGCAGCCCGCGTACGAGCTCCTATAATTCACCCCTCCACTTT.

V gene TRBV19 combines with J gene TRBJ2-2, with 8 bases that match TRBD2. This CDR3 has 13 amino acids. V trimming: 7 bases; J trimming: 8 bases; junction bases outside the gene matches: 6. Germline V gene data show CDR1 as LNHDA and CDR2 as SQIVND (reference sequence). CDR3 nucleotides: TGTGCCAGTACCGCGGGGGGATTTGGGGAGCTGTTTTTT. Protein product: CASTAGGFGELFF. Full variable domain (remainder filled in from reference TRBV19 and TRBJ2-2): DGGITQSPKYLFRKEGQNVTLSCEQNLNHDAMYWYRQDPGQGLRLIYYSQIVNDFQKGDIAEGYSVSREKKESFPLTVTSAQKNPTAFYLCASTAGGFGELFFGEGSRLTVL.

In its sample, this clone was seen once. Other nucleotide sequences in the sample specify the same CDR3. The chain is built from TRBV7-9 and TRBJ1-2; D perhaps matches TRBD1 (5 bases). The V gene's germline CDR1 is SEHNR and CDR2 FQNEAQ (reference sequence). Between the trimmed V and J ends, which lost 1 base and 4 bases, there was a span of 13 bases. There are 15 residues in the CDR3. The CDR3 protein is CASSLVGRAVYGYTF. The CDR3 coding sequence is TGTGCCAGCAGCTTAGTGGGCAGGGCCGTCTATGGCTACACCTTC.

The rearrangement uses TRBV5-6 and TRBJ2-1, with 10 bases aligning to TRBD1. CDR3 size: 15 residues. The V and J ends lost 4 bases and 2 bases, in that order; junction bases with no gene match: 3. Germline V lookup: CDR1 SGHDT, CDR2 YYEEEE. CDR3 protein: CASSPGTGAYNEQFF. Here the CDR3 DNA reads TGTGCCAGCAGCCCGGGGACAGGGGCCTACAATGAGCAGTTCTTC.

This clone showed up many times. V usage is TRBV10-3 and J usage is TRBJ2-2; 7 nucleotides agree with TRBD2. The germline V gene encodes CDR1 ENHRY and CDR2 SYGVKD. The V and J ends lost 6 bases and 4 bases, in that order; junction bases with no gene match: 5. The CDR3 is 14 residues long. Here the CDR3 DNA reads TGTGCCATCAGGGCCTCGGGGGGCACCGGGGAGCTGTTTTTT. It translates to CAIRASGGTGELFF.

The rearrangement joins TRBV10-2 to TRBJ1-2; D unclear. Germline assignment: CDR1 WSHSY and CDR2 SAAADI. V was clipped by 3 bases and J by 1 base, with 6 bases between them. There are 13 residues in the CDR3. The CDR3 bases are TGCGCCAGCAGTGAAAGCTTTAACTATGGCTACACCTTC. Its translation is CASSESFNYGYTF.

The V call is TRBV2, the J call TRBJ1-4, with D perhaps matching TRBD1 (5 bases). Trimming took off 7 bases at V and 6 bases at J, with 18 bases between the two ends. Per germline, CDR1 SNHLY and CDR2 FYNNEI. The CDR3 totals 15 residues. CDR3 residues: CASKWSRGGDEKLFF. The CDR3 nucleotides read TGTGCCAGCAAATGGTCGCGGGGCGGGGATGAAAAACTGTTTTTT.

CDR3 in amino acids: CASSQAWGNTEAFF. The CDR3, as DNA: TGTGCCAGCAGCCAAGCGTGGGGGAACACTGAAGCTTTCTTT. The genes are TRBV4-2 and TRBJ1-1; unclear D gene. V was shortened by 1 base and J by 1 base, with 7 bases between the two germline ends. Germline V gene lookup returns CDR1 LGHNA and CDR2 YNFKEQ. This CDR3 region has 14 residues.

This clone has a single count. CDR3 sequence: CARRPLWENNEKLFF. The CDR3 DNA is TGTGCCCGAAGACCGTTGTGGGAGAATAATGAAAAACTGTTTTTT. The chain combines TRBV9 with TRBJ1-4; the D is unclear. Trimming took 10 bases from V and 4 from J, leaving 20 bases between them. Germline CDR1 and CDR2: SGDLS and YYNGEE. This CDR3 region has 15 residues.